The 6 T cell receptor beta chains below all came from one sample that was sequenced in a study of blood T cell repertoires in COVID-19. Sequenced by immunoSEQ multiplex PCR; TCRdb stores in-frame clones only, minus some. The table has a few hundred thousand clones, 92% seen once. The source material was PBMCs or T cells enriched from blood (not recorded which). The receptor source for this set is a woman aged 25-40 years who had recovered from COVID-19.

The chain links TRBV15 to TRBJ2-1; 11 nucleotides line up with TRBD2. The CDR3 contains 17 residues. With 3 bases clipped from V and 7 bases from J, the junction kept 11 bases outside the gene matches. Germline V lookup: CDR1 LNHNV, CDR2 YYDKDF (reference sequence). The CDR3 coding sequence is TGTGCCACCAGCAGGGGGTTAGCGGGAGGGGATGTAAATGAGCAGTTCTTC. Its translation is CATSRGLAGGDVNEQFF.

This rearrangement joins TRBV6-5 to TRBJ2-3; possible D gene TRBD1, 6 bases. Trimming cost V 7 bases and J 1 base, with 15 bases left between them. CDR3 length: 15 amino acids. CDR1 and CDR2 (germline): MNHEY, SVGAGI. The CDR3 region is CASTHRAPGTDTQYF. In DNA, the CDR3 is TGTGCCAGCACCCACAGGGCACCGGGCACAGATACGCAGTATTTT.

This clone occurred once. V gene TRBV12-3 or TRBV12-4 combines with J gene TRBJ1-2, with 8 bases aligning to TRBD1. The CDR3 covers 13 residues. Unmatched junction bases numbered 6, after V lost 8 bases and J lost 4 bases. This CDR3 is CASADRALYGYTF. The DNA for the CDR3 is TGTGCCAGCGCGGACAGGGCCCTCTATGGCTACACCTTC.

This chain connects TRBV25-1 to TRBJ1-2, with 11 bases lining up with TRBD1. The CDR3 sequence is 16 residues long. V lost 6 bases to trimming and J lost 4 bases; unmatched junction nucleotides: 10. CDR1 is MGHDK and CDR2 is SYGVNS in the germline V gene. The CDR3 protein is CASSPAGTGGSYGYTF. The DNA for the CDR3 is TGTGCCAGCAGCCCTGCCGGGACAGGGGGTAGCTATGGCTACACCTTC.

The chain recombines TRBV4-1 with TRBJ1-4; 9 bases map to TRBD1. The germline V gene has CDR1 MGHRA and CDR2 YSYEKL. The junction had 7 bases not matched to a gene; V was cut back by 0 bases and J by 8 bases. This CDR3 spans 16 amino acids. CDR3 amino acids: CASSQDGDRVREKLFF. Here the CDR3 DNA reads TGCGCCAGCAGCCAAGATGGGGACAGGGTGAGGGAAAAACTGTTTTTT.

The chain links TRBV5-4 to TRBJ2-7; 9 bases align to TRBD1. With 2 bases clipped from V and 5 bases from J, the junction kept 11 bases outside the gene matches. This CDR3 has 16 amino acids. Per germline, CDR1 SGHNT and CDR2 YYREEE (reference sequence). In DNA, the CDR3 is TGTGCCAGCAGCTTCCCGACCGGGACAGGGCTCAACGAGCAGTACTTC. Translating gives CASSFPTGTGLNEQYF.